Shown below are 8 T cell receptor beta chains from a single sample sequenced in a study of HIV-infected patients and healthy controls. Roughly three months, about 14 weeks, into antiretroviral therapy, follow-up blood was collected. Whole blood was used without fractionation, so all unsorted peripheral T cells were included. About 480 ng RNA was reverse transcribed with alpha and beta constant-region primers. Each of the alpha and beta chains got its own library through chain-specific third strand synthesis with indices. TCRdb reprocessed the 5' RACE reads via MiXCR and lists one record per CDR3 protein. The sample contains approximately 10,000 distinct CDR3 sequences, 5.5% to 7% of which appear only once. The sample in question was blood, obtained during antiretroviral therapy. The source of these receptors is an adult with HIV infection. The donor label of this sample is uncertain.

Ten or more counts support this clonotype. For the CDR3, the DNA is TGTGCCAGCAGCTTAAATCTAGCGGGCACGAGCACAGATACGCAGTATTTT. This translates into CASSLNLAGTSTDTQYF. The chain links TRBV11-3 to TRBJ2-3; 8 bases match TRBD2. Germline values: CDR1 SGHNT, CDR2 YENEEA. The ends lost 2 bases at V and 0 bases at J; junction bases unmatched: 7. The CDR3 runs 17 residues.

This clonotype has at least ten counts. V gene TRBV4-2 combines with J gene TRBJ2-3; D tentatively reads TRBD1 or TRBD2 (5 bases each). The germline gives CDR1 LGHNA, CDR2 YNFKEQ. The CDR3 totals 18 residues. With 3 bases removed from V and 2 bases from J, the gap between germline ends came to 21 bases. CDR3 bases: TGTGCCAGCAGCCAGGAAAATACGGAGGTGGGGGACACAGATACGCAGTATTTT. Its translation: CASSQENTEVGDTDTQYF.

This clonotype ranks as medium-sized (0.01 to 0.1%). The V and J genes are TRBV5-1 and TRBJ1-1, with 7 positions matching TRBD1. The germline V gene has CDR1 SGHRS and CDR2 YFSETQ. J lost 3 bases, V lost 3 bases, and 5 bases had no gene match. The CDR3 extends over 14 amino acids. CDR3 bases: TGCGCCAGCAGCTCCGACGGACAGGACACTGAAGCTTTCTTT. As protein: CASSSDGQDTEAFF.

This clonotype was found many times. This sequence joins TRBV14 and TRBJ1-6; D not resolved. Trimming removed 5 bases at V and 6 bases at J, with 5 bases between. Germline V gene data show CDR1 as SGHDN and CDR2 as FVKESK. The CDR3 extends over 12 amino acids. CDR3 coding DNA: TGTGCCAGCAGCATTTTTAATTCACCCCTCCACTTT. It translates to CASSIFNSPLHF.

This clonotype was recorded many times. V usage is TRBV5-4 and J usage is TRBJ2-3, with 9 bases matching TRBD2. Looked up from germline, CDR1 is SGHNT and CDR2 is YYREEE (reference sequence). V shed 4 bases, J shed 1 base, and the junction held 4 bases outside the gene matches. The CDR3 is made up of 15 amino acids. In DNA, the CDR3 is TGTGCCAGCAGCGTTAGGACTAGCGGCACAGATACGCAGTATTTT. It translates to CASSVRTSGTDTQYF.

In this sample, this clonotype turned up many times. V is TRBV5-5 and J is TRBJ1-2, with unresolved D. This CDR3 region has 15 residues. The V gene lost 6 bases and the J gene lost 1 base, with 16 bases spanning the gap. Looked up from germline, CDR1 is SGHKS and CDR2 is YYEKEE (reference sequence). The CDR3 is CASILGHVYNYGYTF. The CDR3 DNA is TGTGCCAGCATTTTAGGTCACGTATATAACTATGGCTACACCTTC.

This clonotype was seen at least ten times. J is TRBJ2-2 and V is TRBV15; the D gene is possibly TRBD2 (6 bases). Trimming pared 1 base from V and 5 bases from J, leaving 17 bases between. This CDR3 has 17 amino acids. From germline, CDR1 is LNHNV and CDR2 YYDKDF (reference sequence). CDR3 region: CATSRVGGARGTGELFF. In DNA, the CDR3 is TGTGCCACCAGCAGAGTGGGCGGGGCGAGGGGAACCGGGGAGCTGTTTTTT. Variable domain in full (rest from reference TRBV15 and TRBJ2-2): DAMVIQNPRYQVTQFGKPVTLSCSQTLNHNVMYWYQQKSSQAPKLLFHYYDKDFNNEADTPDNFQSRRPNTSFCFLDIRSPGLGDTAMYLCATSRVGGARGTGELFFGEGSRLTVL.

By share, this clonotype counts as medium-sized. The chain recombines TRBV19 with TRBJ2-2; no clear D. This CDR3 comprises 15 residues. Germline values: CDR1 LNHDA, CDR2 SQIVND (reference sequence). V was clipped by 2 bases and J by 5 bases, with 12 bases between them. The CDR3 loop reads CASSISPIKTGELFF. CDR3 sequence (DNA): TGTGCCAGTAGTATATCCCCTATAAAGACCGGGGAGCTGTTTTTT.